This entry lists 14 T cell receptor beta chains sequenced from one sample in a study of Ad26.COV2.S vaccination and SARS-CoV-2 variants. Treatment given: 15 to 20 received Ad26.COV2.S at low or high dose, single or two shots; about 5 received placebo; per-sample allocation not given. Sampling occurred on day 63 after the first vaccine or placebo injection. The data were produced by immunoSEQ multiplex PCR, yet TCRdb's version contains in-frame clones alone and is incomplete. Of about 680,000 clones detected, 89% appear once; the ten largest clones hold roughly 1.5%. Sequenced material: peripheral blood, taken in a trial of Ad26.COV2.S vaccine versus placebo. Receptor source: a person between 18 and 65 years old who received the Ad26.COV2.S COVID-19 vaccine or a placebo.

The chain combines TRBV7-9 with TRBJ2-3, with a possible D match to TRBD1 (5 bases). CDR3 length equals 18 residues. Germline CDR1 is SEHNR and CDR2 is FQNEAQ (reference sequence). V lost 2 bases and J 1 base, leaving 19 bases between the germline ends. The CDR3 region has the DNA TGTGCCAGCAGCTTAATTAGGGGTGGGCTTATGGGCACAGATACGCAGTATTTT. Amino acids: CASSLIRGGLMGTDTQYF.

This clone came up once. The chain is built from TRBV30 and TRBJ1-4; D not resolved. This CDR3 region has 14 residues. V was shortened by 0 bases and J by 6 bases, with 11 bases between the two germline ends. Germline CDR1 reads GTSNPN; CDR2 reads SVGIG (reference sequence). CDR3 bases: TGTGCCTGGAGTGTGAGGAGGGCTCATGAAAAACTGTTTTTT. Its protein product is CAWSVRRAHEKLFF. The full variable domain, with the rest looked up from reference TRBV30 and TRBJ1-4, is SQTIHQWPATLVQPVGSPLSLECTVEGTSNPNLYWYRQAAGRGLQLLFYSVGIGQISSEVPQNLSASRPQDRQFILSSKKLLLSDSGFYLCAWSVRRAHEKLFFGSGTQLSVL.

This chain uses TRBV6-5 with TRBJ1-5; a weak D match, TRBD1 (5 bases). The germline gives CDR1 MNHEY, CDR2 SVGAGI. The germline V and J ends were trimmed by 2 bases and 7 bases, with 12 bases remaining between them. The CDR3 contains 14 residues. The CDR3 loop reads CASSYGTAGQPQHF. In DNA form, the CDR3 reads TGTGCCAGCAGTTACGGTACAGCAGGGCAGCCCCAGCATTTT.

The chain is built from TRBV7-6 and TRBJ1-6; 8 bases fit TRBD1. The CDR3 runs to 18 residues. With V trimmed by 4 bases and J by 7 bases, 15 bases remained unmatched. Germline CDR1 SGHVS, CDR2 FNYEAQ. The CDR3 nucleotides read TGTGCCAGCAGCTCCCAGCCGACGCAGGGGGCGAGGAATTCACCCCTCCACTTT. The encoded protein is CASSSQPTQGARNSPLHF.

This rearrangement joins TRBV30 to TRBJ1-6; no clear D. The CDR3 covers 16 residues. Germline CDR1 and CDR2: GTSNPN and SVGIG (reference sequence). V lost 2 bases, J lost 0 bases, and 11 bases lay in between. The CDR3: CAWSWAASSYNSPLHF. The CDR3 DNA reads TGTGCCTGGAGTTGGGCAGCAAGCTCCTATAATTCACCCCTCCACTTT.

This rearrangement joins TRBV14 to TRBJ2-7; D perhaps matches TRBD2 (5 bases). V gave up 0 bases and J gave up 4 bases, with 10 bases separating them. Germline CDR1 and CDR2: SGHDN and FVKESK. The CDR3 spans 14 residues. The CDR3 loop reads CASSQDTGWYEQYF. The CDR3 DNA is TGTGCCAGCAGCCAAGATACGGGATGGTACGAGCAGTACTTC.

The V call is TRBV24-1, the J call TRBJ1-2; 9 nucleotides agree with TRBD1. Unmatched junction bases numbered 6, after V lost 4 bases and J lost 4 bases. The CDR3 runs to 15 residues. CDR1 is KGHDR, CDR2 SFDVKD, per germline. Here the CDR3 DNA reads TGTGCCACCAGTGACCCTGGACAGGGGCTCTATGGCTACACCTTC. Protein sequence: CATSDPGQGLYGYTF.

This chain connects TRBV5-6 to TRBJ1-6; D not resolved. The CDR3 contains 15 residues. Germline V gene sequence: CDR1 SGHDT, CDR2 YYEEEE. Trimming took 0 bases from V and 3 from J, leaving 7 bases between them. CDR3 amino acids: CASSLESLYNSPLHF. In DNA, the CDR3 is TGTGCCAGCAGCTTGGAAAGCCTCTATAATTCACCCCTCCACTTT.

This chain joins TRBV2 and TRBJ1-2; D ambiguous. Germline assignment: CDR1 SNHLY and CDR2 FYNNEI. The V gene lost 7 bases and the J gene lost 4 bases, with 16 bases spanning the gap. CDR3 length equals 14 residues. CDR3 sequence: CASIPGGPAYGYTF. Here the CDR3 DNA reads TGTGCCAGCATTCCAGGTGGGCCGGCCTATGGCTACACCTTC.

The chain links TRBV6-2 or TRBV6-3 to TRBJ1-5; D gene unclear. This CDR3 contains 13 residues. The V gene's germline CDR1 is MNHEY and CDR2 SVGEGT. V was shortened by 6 bases and J by 2 bases, with 8 bases between the two germline ends. CDR3 DNA sequence: TGTGCCAGCAGCTCTCCCGGCAATCAGCCCCAGCATTTT. Protein sequence: CASSSPGNQPQHF.

The chain is built from TRBV7-3 and TRBJ1-5; maybe TRBD1 (6 bases). Germline loops: CDR1 SGHTA, CDR2 FQGTGA. This CDR3 has 13 amino acids. V was pared by 6 bases and J by 5 bases, with 11 bases between. The CDR3 loop is CASSRNRDQPQHF. CDR3 sequence (DNA): TGTGCCAGCAGTCGGAACAGGGATCAGCCCCAGCATTTT.

This sequence joins TRBV6-5 and TRBJ2-3, with 7 bases that match TRBD2. Germline CDR1 is MNHEY and CDR2 is SVGAGI. Trimming at V came to 8 bases and at J to 2 bases, leaving 10 bases not matched to a gene. The CDR3 length is 15 residues. CDR3 protein: CASPREDLTTDTQYF. In DNA form, the CDR3 reads TGTGCCAGCCCCCGGGAGGACCTCACCACAGATACGCAGTATTTT.

Turning to this clone: The sample contains more than one DNA sequence encoding this CDR3. This chain connects TRBV2 to TRBJ2-3; 12 bases are a match to TRBD2. Trimming took 6 bases from V and 0 from J; bases not matched to a gene: 1. The V gene's germline CDR1 is SNHLY and CDR2 FYNNEI. The CDR3 sequence is 15 residues long. The CDR3 DNA reads as TGTGCCAGCAGGGGGACTAGCGGGAGCACAGATACGCAGTATTTT. It codes for CASRGTSGSTDTQYF.

The rearrangement links TRBV18 to TRBJ2-4, with 9 bases identical to TRBD2. There are 13 residues in the CDR3. Germline V gene sequence: CDR1 KGHSH, CDR2 LQKENI. V lost 6 bases, J lost 7 bases, and 4 bases stayed unmatched. Here the CDR3 DNA reads TGTGCCAGCTCCCCGGGACTAGCCAACATTCAGTACTTC. This codes for CASSPGLANIQYF.